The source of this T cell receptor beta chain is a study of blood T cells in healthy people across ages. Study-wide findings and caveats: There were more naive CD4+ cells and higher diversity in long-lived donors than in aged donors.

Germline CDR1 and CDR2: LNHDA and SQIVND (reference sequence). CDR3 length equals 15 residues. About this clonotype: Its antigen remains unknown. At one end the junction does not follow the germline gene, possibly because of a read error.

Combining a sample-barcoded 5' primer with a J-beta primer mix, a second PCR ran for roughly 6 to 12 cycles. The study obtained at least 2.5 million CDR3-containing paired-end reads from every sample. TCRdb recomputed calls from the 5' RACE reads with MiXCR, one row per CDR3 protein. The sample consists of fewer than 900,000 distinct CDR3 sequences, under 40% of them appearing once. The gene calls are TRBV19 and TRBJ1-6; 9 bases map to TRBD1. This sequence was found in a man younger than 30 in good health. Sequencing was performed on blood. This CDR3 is CVSSQRRDRDPPLHF. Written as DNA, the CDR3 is TGTGTCAGTAGTCAGCGCCGGGACAGGGATCCACCCCTCCACTTT.